These T cell receptor beta chains were read from a single sample in a study of T cell repertoires in cytomegalovirus infection. No antigens are known for them. Each CDR3 protein is one row after TCRdb ran MiXCR on the reads. The sample contains roughly 730,000 distinct CDR3 sequences, roughly 36% of which appear only once. Material: cultured PBMCs, obtained from culture after CMV antigen stimulation. These receptors originate from a human donor in good health (CMV status not recorded). Some clones in this sample may be carry-over from other donors' samples. Each CDR3 is given with its conserved first and last residue. The D gene is left open where the match is weak. Clone size is stated in some rows and not others, as once, few, many or a class when expanded.

CDR3 length | D gene | J gene | V gene | clone size | CDR3 DNA | CDR3 protein
14 | . | TRBJ1-1 | TRBV6-5 | few | TGTGCCAGCAGAGTCAGGTCCTCGAACACTGAAGCTTTCTTT | CASRVRSSNTEAFF
14 | . | TRBJ1-3 | TRBV7-2 | many | TGTGCCAGCGGGGCAGGGGTTGCCGGAAACACCATATATTTT | CASGAGVAGNTIYF
17 | . | TRBJ2-7 | TRBV7-2 | many | TGTGCCAGCAGCTTTTGGCCTCCGGCTACAGAGTCCTACGAGCAGTACTTC | CASSFWPPATESYEQYF
15 | TRBD2 | TRBJ2-7 | TRBV20-1 | . | TGCAGTGCTAGAGATTCGGGACTAGCGTTGGCCGAGCAGTACTTC | CSARDSGLALAEQYF
14 | TRBD1 | TRBJ1-2 | TRBV2 | . | TGTGCCAGCAGGATCGGACAGGGTCTCGGTGGCTACACCTTC | CASRIGQGLGGYTF
16 | . | TRBJ1-5 | TRBV24-1 | few | TGTGCCACCAGTGATTCCGTGGACAATAGCAATCAGCCCCAGCATTTT | CATSDSVDNSNQPQHF
15 | . | TRBJ1-6 | TRBV27 | . | TGTGCCAGCAGCCCGGTGGGCTCCTATAATTCACCCCTCCACTTT | CASSPVGSYNSPLHF
15 | TRBD1 | TRBJ2-7 | TRBV7-6 | . | TGTGCCAGCAGCTTAGGGGACAGGGGGCCTTACGAGCAGTACTTC | CASSLGDRGPYEQYF
14 | . | TRBJ2-1 | TRBV20-1 | few | TGCAGTGCTAGGGACCTCGTCTCCTACAATGAGCAGTTCTTC | CSARDLVSYNEQFF
14 | . | TRBJ1-6 | TRBV7-6 | many | TGTGCCAGCAGCTTACAACCGTCGAATTCACCCCTCCACTTT | CASSLQPSNSPLHF
15 | . | TRBJ1-2 | TRBV7-2 | many | TGTGCCAGCAGCTTAGTCGGCGGGGTTCACTATGGCTACACCTTC | CASSLVGGVHYGYTF
13 | TRBD2 | TRBJ2-1 | TRBV19 | few | TGTGCCAGTACCATGGGGGGGGTCGGTGAGCAGTTCTTC | CASTMGGVGEQFF
15 | TRBD1 | TRBJ1-1 | TRBV18 | . | TGTGCCAGCTCACCACTTGGACAGGGTCAGGCTGAAGCTTTCTTT | CASSPLGQGQAEAFF
12 | . | TRBJ1-1 | TRBV7-2 | . | TGTGCCAGCAGCCCCGCGAATAAAGAAGCTTTCTTT | CASSPANKEAFF
14 | . | TRBJ2-1 | TRBV7-6 | few | TGTGCCAGCACCGCAACCCGCTCCTACAATGAGCAGTTCTTC | CASTATRSYNEQFF
14 | TRBD1 | TRBJ1-2 | TRBV6-1 | . | TGTGCCAGCAGTCGCCCCAGGGGGCTCTATGGCTACACCTTC | CASSRPRGLYGYTF
15 | TRBD2 | TRBJ2-5 | TRBV7-2 | few | TGTGCCAGCAGCTTATACCGCGGGGGGGGGGAGACCCAGTACTTC | CASSLYRGGGETQYF
15 | TRBD1 | TRBJ1-2 | TRBV20-1 | . | TGCAGTGCTAGGGCAGGGACAGGTACTAACTATGGCTACACCTTC | CSARAGTGTNYGYTF
17 | . | TRBJ2-6 | TRBV5-4 | few | TGTGCCAGCAGCGGAGGGGGCGCCGGCTCTGGGGCCAACGTCCTGACTTTC | CASSGGGAGSGANVLTF
16 | . | TRBJ1-6 | TRBV24-1 | few | TGTGCCACCAGTGATTCCGACCGGGGCGCCGAGACACCCCTCCACTTT | CATSDSDRGAETPLHF
14 | . | TRBJ2-5 | TRBV7-2 | . | TGTGCCAGCAGCTTGAGGGGGGGAAAAGAGACCCAGTACTTC | CASSLRGGKETQYF
15 | TRBD1 | TRBJ2-7 | TRBV6-1 | few | TGTGCCAGCAAAAAAGAGGGGACAGGCCCATACGAGCAGTACTTC | CASKKEGTGPYEQYF
15 | . | TRBJ2-7 | TRBV7-6 | . | TGTGCCAGCAGCCCTCGGGACTGGACCTCGGGCGAGCAGTACTTC | CASSPRDWTSGEQYF
13 | TRBD1 | TRBJ1-2 | TRBV12-3/TRBV12-4 | . | TGTGCCAACAGTCCAGGACAGGCCAATGGCTACACCTTC | CANSPGQANGYTF
13 | . | TRBJ2-1 | TRBV7-2 | few | TGTGCCAGCAGCCGACCGCCACCCAATGAGCAGTTCTTC | CASSRPPPNEQFF
14 | . | TRBJ2-1 | TRBV5-5 | . | TGTGCCAGCAGCTTGGACAGCCTGGGCAATGAGCAGTTCTTC | CASSLDSLGNEQFF
15 | TRBD1 | TRBJ2-1 | TRBV4-3 | few | TGCGCCAGCAGCCCGGCGGGACAGGGCTACAATGAGCAGTTCTTC | CASSPAGQGYNEQFF
15 | . | TRBJ1-2 | TRBV11-1 | . | TGTGCCAGCAGCCCACAGGGCGCCAGAAACTATGGCTACACCTTC | CASSPQGARNYGYTF
15 | . | TRBJ2-2 | TRBV7-9 | . | TGTGCCAGCAGCCAAAGGGAGAAGAACACCGGGGAGCTGTTTTTT | CASSQREKNTGELFF
14 | TRBD2 | TRBJ2-3 | TRBV19 | . | TGTGCCAGTAGAACTAGCGGGAGTCCAGATACGCAGTATTTT | CASRTSGSPDTQYF
13 | . | TRBJ1-6 | TRBV7-2 | . | TGTGCCAGCAGCTTAGAGTCACGATCACCCCTCCACTTT | CASSLESRSPLHF
16 | . | TRBJ2-3 | TRBV2 | once | TGTGCCAGCAGTGAGTTAGGGGCTCTTTCCACAGATACGCAGTATTTT | CASSELGALSTDTQYF
16 | . | TRBJ1-5 | TRBV6-1 | . | TGTGCCAGCAGTGAGAAAAGGGGATATAACAATCAGCCCCAGCATTTT | CASSEKRGYNNQPQHF
13 | . | TRBJ2-7 | TRBV12-3/TRBV12-4 | . | TGTGCCAGCAGTTTTACCCTCTCGGGAGAGCAGTACTTC | CASSFTLSGEQYF
15 | . | TRBJ2-7 | TRBV6-6 | once | TGTGCCAGCAGTTACGGATTAACAGCCGACTACGAGCAGTACTTC | CASSYGLTADYEQYF
11 | . | TRBJ2-7 | TRBV28 | few | TGTTCCACTGGGGGGATATACGAGCAGTACTTC | CSTGGIYEQYF
15 | TRBD2 | TRBJ2-5 | TRBV28 | . | TGTGCCAGCAGTATGGGGGGGGACCGGCAAGAGACCCAGTACTTC | CASSMGGDRQETQYF
12 | . | TRBJ1-5 | TRBV20-1 | few | TGCAGTGCTGTAGGGCCCAATCAGCCCCAGCATTTT | CSAVGPNQPQHF
15 | . | TRBJ1-3 | TRBV7-2 | many | TGTGCCAGCAGCTTAGAGTTGGGTCAAGGAAACACCATATATTTT | CASSLELGQGNTIYF
14 | . | TRBJ1-4 | TRBV5-6 | few | TGTGCCAGCAGCTCAACAGGGTACGGTGAAAAACTGTTTTTT | CASSSTGYGEKLFF
16 | TRBD2 | TRBJ2-7 | TRBV7-2 | many | TGTGCCAGCAGCCCACCCGGGACTAGCGGGACTTACGAGCAGTACTTC | CASSPPGTSGTYEQYF
15 | . | TRBJ1-5 | TRBV27 | few | TGTGCCAGCAGTGCTCGCTGGGGAGGCAATCAGCCCCAGCATTTT | CASSARWGGNQPQHF
15 | TRBD1 | TRBJ2-5 | TRBV7-8 | few | TGTGCCAGCAGCTCCCAGACAGGGTCCCAAGAGACCCAGTACTTC | CASSSQTGSQETQYF
15 | . | TRBJ1-1 | TRBV2 | . | TGTGCCAGCAGTGAAAGCTCTACAACCTGGACTGAAGCTTTCTTT | CASSESSTTWTEAFF
15 | . | TRBJ1-3 | TRBV19 | few | TGTGCCAGTTCGGCAGGGCAGGCCTCTGGAAACACCATATATTTT | CASSAGQASGNTIYF
13 | . | TRBJ2-7 | TRBV6-5 | . | TGTGCCAGCAGCCGTGGGGCGGCGGGCGAGCAGTACTTC | CASSRGAAGEQYF
15 | TRBD2 | TRBJ2-2 | TRBV6-2/TRBV6-3 | . | TGTGCCAGCAGTCTAGCGGCTCCGAACACCGGGGAGCTGTTTTTT | CASSLAAPNTGELFF
16 | . | TRBJ2-3 | TRBV5-4 | once | TGTGCCAGCAGCTTGGCCCCAGGCTCCAACACAGATACGCAGTATTTT | CASSLAPGSNTDTQYF
16 | . | TRBJ2-2 | TRBV7-2 | many | TGTGCCAGGACTCTCACAGCGCAGGACAACACCGGGGAGCTGTTTTTT | CARTLTAQDNTGELFF
14 | . | TRBJ2-3 | TRBV7-2 | few | TGTGCCAGCAGCATAAGGGGCCAGACAGATACGCAGTATTTT | CASSIRGQTDTQYF
14 | TRBD2 | TRBJ2-5 | TRBV7-2 | many | TGTGCCAGCAGCACCCCCGGGACTAGCGGGAAAGAGTACTTC | CASSTPGTSGKEYF
15 | . | TRBJ1-5 | TRBV28 | few | TGTGCCGCAGCGATCCAAACTTATAGCAATCAGCCCCAGCATTTT | CAAAIQTYSNQPQHF
15 | . | TRBJ2-3 | TRBV20-1 | . | TGCAGCCCGCGTTCGGGAGAGGCAGCAAGAGATACGCAGTATTTT | CSPRSGEAARDTQYF
16 | TRBD2 | TRBJ2-7 | TRBV7-6 | . | TGTGCCAGCGCCGGGAGAGAACTAGCGGGGGGGGGAGAGCAGTACTTC | CASAGRELAGGGEQYF
15 | . | TRBJ2-1 | TRBV6-2/TRBV6-3 | few | TGTGCCAGCAGTAGGGGGGGGGTTCAATACAATGAGCAGTTCTTC | CASSRGGVQYNEQFF